The 14 T cell receptor beta chains below all came from one sample that was sequenced in a study of neurological immune-mediated disorders. TCRdb independently ran MiXCR on the 5' RACE reads; one entry per CDR3 protein. Counted here are about 36,000 distinct CDR3 sequences, 10% occurring once; the ten biggest clones make up approximately 7%. Sample: PBMCs. Receptors originate from a woman in her thirties with HTLV-1-associated myelopathy (HAM/TSP).

In this sample, this clonotype turned up many times. This chain uses TRBV6-2 or TRBV6-3 with TRBJ2-7; 11 bases are a match to TRBD2. The germline V gene has CDR1 MNHEY and CDR2 SVGEGT. This CDR3 has 17 amino acids. Germline trimming cut 5 bases from V and 1 base from J; bases unmatched to any gene: 10. The CDR3 DNA reads as TGTGCCAGCAGTCCTACTAAGACTAGCGGGGCTTCCTACGAGCAGTACTTC. It yields the protein CASSPTKTSGASYEQYF.

The sample holds many counts of this clonotype. V usage is TRBV12-5 and J usage is TRBJ1-3; D is unresolved. Germline values: CDR1 LGHNT, CDR2 FRNRAP. The CDR3 runs to 15 residues. The V gene lost 1 base and the J gene lost 0 bases, with 7 bases spanning the gap. This CDR3 reads CASGLEWSSGNTIYF. CDR3 bases: TGTGCTAGTGGTTTGGAGTGGAGCTCTGGAAACACCATATATTTT.

This clonotype was observed at least ten times. The chain employs TRBV20-1 and TRBJ1-1; weak D call: TRBD1 (6 bases). The CDR3 is 14 amino acids. V was clipped by 6 bases and J by 0 bases, with 14 bases between them. CDR1 and CDR2 from the germline V gene are DFQATT and SNEGSKA (reference sequence). The CDR3 protein is CSARGQTMNTEAFF. The CDR3, as DNA: TGCAGTGCCCGCGGACAGACCATGAACACTGAAGCTTTCTTT.

This clonotype is termed medium-sized (0.01 to 0.1%). The chain couples TRBV20-1 to TRBJ1-1; TRBD1 is a possible D gene (6 bases). The V gene's germline CDR1 is DFQATT and CDR2 SNEGSKA (reference sequence). Trimming stripped 6 bases from V and 3 bases from J, with 17 bases between. There are 14 residues in the CDR3. The CDR3 protein is CSAWRGGSDTEAFF. CDR3 nucleotides: TGCAGTGCCTGGAGGGGGGGGTCGGACACTGAAGCTTTCTTT.

This clonotype was found many times. V gene TRBV12-3 or TRBV12-4 combines with J gene TRBJ2-7, with D perhaps TRBD2 (5 bases). V was clipped by 3 bases and J by 3 bases, with 9 bases between them. The CDR3 has 13 amino acids. The CDR3 bases are TGTGCCAGCAGTTTCCTCGAGGGCTACGAGCAGTACTTC. Translating it yields CASSFLEGYEQYF.

This clonotype was found many times. V gene TRBV20-1 combines with J gene TRBJ2-3; D perhaps matches TRBD1 (6 bases). The CDR3 spans 14 residues. Germline loops: CDR1 DFQATT, CDR2 SNEGSKA (reference sequence). V was clipped by 0 bases and J by 4 bases, with 11 bases between them. The CDR3 bases are TGCAGTGCTAGAGAGGACAGTGTCCCAGATACGCAGTATTTT. Protein product: CSAREDSVPDTQYF.

This clonotype was detected ten times or more. The chain combines TRBV7-2 with TRBJ2-1, with D possibly TRBD2 on 6 matching bases. Germline V gives CDR1 SGHTA, CDR2 FQGNSA. This CDR3 is 15 amino acids long. V lost 1 base and J 15 bases, leaving 22 bases between the germline ends. CDR3 sequence: CASSLVGPGLRGGFF. CDR3 bases: TGTGCCAGCAGCTTAGTGGGCCCGGGACTCCGGGGAGGGTTCTTC.

This clonotype has ten or more counts. The chain carries TRBV2 and TRBJ1-5, with no clear D. The germline V gene has CDR1 SNHLY and CDR2 FYNNEI. This CDR3 spans 14 amino acids. The V end lost 6 bases, the J end lost 7 bases, and 16 bases lay between the germline ends. The CDR3: CASRFLPRGQPQHF. CDR3 DNA: TGTGCCAGCAGATTCCTACCACGTGGACAGCCCCAGCATTTT.

This clonotype was counted a few times. This chain joins TRBV20-1 and TRBJ2-3; 9 bases fit TRBD2. J gave up 6 bases and V 1 base, and 5 bases lay outside the gene matches. The CDR3 runs to 14 residues. Germline V gene lookup returns CDR1 DFQATT and CDR2 SNEGSKA (reference sequence). CDR3 coding DNA: TGCAGTGCTAGAGGGCGGGGGGGCTCCGATACGCAGTATTTT. It specifies CSARGRGGSDTQYF.

This clonotype is a singleton in its sample. A read error may be the cause here, since a much bigger clone is one base away. V and J are TRBV6-1 and TRBJ1-1; 7 bases fit TRBD1. V dropped 11 bases and J dropped 10; count of bases not matched to a gene: 10. CDR1 is MNHNS, CDR2 SASEGT, per germline. The CDR3 has 11 residues. The CDR3 loop reads CAGVQGYSAFF. The CDR3 DNA sequence: TGTGCCGGGGTACAGGGGTATTCAGCTTTCTTT.

The CDR3 DNA follows: TGCACCAGCCGTCGGGGGCCTGATACGCAGTATTTT. This translates into CTSRRGPDTQYF. V usage is TRBV1 and J usage is TRBJ2-3; the table assigns TRBD1, which was not confirmed against the DNA. TRBV1 is annotated as a pseudogene. The CDR3 loop spans 12 amino acids.

This clonotype appeared many times. This chain uses TRBV10-3 with TRBJ1-4, with TRBD1 matching over 7 bases. The V gene end was trimmed by 6 bases and the J gene end by 7 bases; junction bases not matched to a gene: 5. CDR1 and CDR2 (germline): ENHRY, SYGVKD. The CDR3 runs 13 residues. The CDR3 nucleotides read TGTGCCATCAGCGACAGGGAGGCTGAAAAACTGTTTTTT. Translating gives CAISDREAEKLFF.

This clonotype was found many times. The J gene is TRBJ2-1, the V gene TRBV10-3, with D possibly being TRBD1 (5 bases). This CDR3 comprises 17 residues. Looked up from germline, CDR1 is ENHRY and CDR2 is SYGVKD. The V and J ends lost 11 bases and 5 bases respectively, with 28 bases between them. For the CDR3, the DNA is TGTGCCTCTCGACAGCGAACTTTCTCCGAGGTCAACAATGAGCAGTTCTTC. This translates into CASRQRTFSEVNNEQFF.

This clonotype was recorded many times. In DNA form, the CDR3 reads TGTGCCACCAATCAGGGGCTGGGGGAAAAACTGTTTTTT. It translates to CATNQGLGEKLFF. The chain carries TRBV2 and TRBJ1-4; D is perhaps TRBD1 (6 bases). The V end was cut by 10 bases, the J end by 8 bases, with 17 bases between. The CDR3 spans 13 residues. Looked up from germline, CDR1 is SNHLY and CDR2 is FYNNEI.